The 4 T cell receptor beta chains given below trace back to one sample, sequenced in a study of early T cells in non-severe SARS-CoV-2 infection. A single record per CDR3 protein comes from TCRdb applying MiXCR to the 5' RACE reads. Among under 30,000 distinct CDR3 sequences listed, about 5.3% were seen once. Material for sequencing was whole blood. The receptors derive from an adult who was a healthcare worker with PCR-confirmed SARS-CoV-2 infection or an uninfected control (not recorded which).

This clonotype was detected only a few times. This chain connects TRBV9 to TRBJ2-7; 10 bases map to TRBD1. The CDR3 is 15 residues long. Germline-derived CDR1 and CDR2 are SGDLS and YYNGEE. The ends lost 4 bases at V and 3 bases at J; junction bases unmatched: 7. The CDR3 protein is CASSPAGTGVYEQYF. CDR3 sequence (DNA): TGTGCCAGCAGCCCCGCCGGGACAGGGGTCTACGAGCAGTACTTC.

This clonotype was counted a few times. The CDR3 nucleotides are TGTGCCAGCAGTTTTCAGCTAGATAGCACTGAAGCTTTCTTT. The encoded protein is CASSFQLDSTEAFF. V is TRBV12-3 or TRBV12-4 and J is TRBJ1-1; D gene unclear. The CDR3 totals 14 residues. V was clipped by 3 bases and J by 4 bases, with 12 bases between them.

This clonotype has a count of ten or more. The chain couples TRBV7-2 to TRBJ1-2; D unclear. The CDR3 has 14 amino acids. Looked up from germline, CDR1 is SGHTA and CDR2 is FQGNSA. V lost 1 base and J 7 bases, leaving 13 bases between the germline ends. The CDR3 spells CASSLVFAEGGYTF. CDR3 bases: TGTGCCAGCAGCTTAGTCTTCGCCGAAGGTGGCTACACCTTC.

This clonotype appeared many times. The chain carries TRBV19 and TRBJ1-2, with D maybe TRBD1 (5 bases). Trimming left V 4 bases short and J 4 bases short, with 19 bases between. The CDR3 covers 16 residues. From germline, CDR1 is LNHDA and CDR2 SQIVND (reference sequence). The CDR3 spells CASSRDDSTLGYGYTF. The DNA of the CDR3 is TGTGCCAGTAGTAGGGACGACAGTACCCTTGGCTATGGCTACACCTTC.